The T cell receptor beta chain described here comes from a study of shared clonotypes between healthy human individuals. Study at large: Aged between 18 and 49, the donors were two women and a few men.

Study-level points and caveats: Shared across four donors were around 4.7% of the naive CD4 clonotypes. Non-shared clonotypes displayed generation probabilities falling below those of clonotypes present in all four donors.

This clone showed up just once. Its antigen is currently unknown. Terminally differentiated effector memory CD45RA+ cells were left out of the naive CD8 fraction, which was CD45RO-negative and positively selected for CCR7. Evenly divided among several immunoSEQ plates was the genomic DNA of each subset. Some clones are missing from TCRdb's copy, which holds only in-frame ones; the method was immunoSEQ multiplex PCR. The sample holds around 2,000,000 clones, just over 90% seen once. CDR1 is SGHTA, CDR2 FQGNSA, per germline. Between the trimmed V and J ends, which lost 4 bases and 3 bases, there was a span of 16 bases. The CDR3 is made up of 15 amino acids.

The chain carries TRBV7-2 and TRBJ2-7; D is possibly TRBD2 (6 bases). Sequencing was carried out using naive CD8+ T cells from PBMCs. The sequence was collected from a man younger than 35 in good health. Some clones in this sample may be carry-over from other donors' samples. The CDR3 is CASSSHSWRGYEQYF. The CDR3, as DNA: TGTGCCAGCAGCTCCCACAGTTGGAGGGGCTACGAGCAGTACTTC. Combining the CDR3 with reference TRBV7-2 and TRBJ2-7 gives the whole variable domain GAGVSQSPSNKVTEKGKDVELRCDPISGHTALYWYRQSLGQGLEFLIYFQGNSAPDKSGLPSDRFSAERTGGSVSTLTIQRTQQEDSAVYLCASSSHSWRGYEQYFGPGTRLTVT.